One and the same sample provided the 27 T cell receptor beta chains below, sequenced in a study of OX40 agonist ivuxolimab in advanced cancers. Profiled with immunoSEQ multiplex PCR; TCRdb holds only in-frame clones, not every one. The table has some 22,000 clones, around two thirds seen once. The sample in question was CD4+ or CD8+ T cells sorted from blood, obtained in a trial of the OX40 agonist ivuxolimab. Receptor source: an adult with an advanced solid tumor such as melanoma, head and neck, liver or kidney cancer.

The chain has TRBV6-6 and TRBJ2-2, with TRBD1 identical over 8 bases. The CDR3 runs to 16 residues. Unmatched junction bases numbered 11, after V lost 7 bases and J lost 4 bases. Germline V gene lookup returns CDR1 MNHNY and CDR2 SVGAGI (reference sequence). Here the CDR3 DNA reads TGTGCCAGCACCCCGATGACAGGGGCCATCACCGGGGAGCTGTTTTTT. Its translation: CASTPMTGAITGELFF.

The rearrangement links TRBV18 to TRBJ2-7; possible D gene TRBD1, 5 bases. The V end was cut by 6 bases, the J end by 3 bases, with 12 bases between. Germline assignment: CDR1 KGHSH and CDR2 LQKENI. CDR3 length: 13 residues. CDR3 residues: CASSEGARYEQYF. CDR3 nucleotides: TGTGCCAGCTCCGAAGGGGCGCGCTACGAGCAGTACTTC.

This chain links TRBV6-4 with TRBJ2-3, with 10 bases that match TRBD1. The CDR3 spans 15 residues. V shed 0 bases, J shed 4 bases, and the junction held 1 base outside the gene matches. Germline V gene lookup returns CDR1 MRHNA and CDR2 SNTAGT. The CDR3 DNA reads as TGTGCCAGCAGTGACTCGACAGGGGGCGCAGATACGCAGTATTTT. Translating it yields CASSDSTGGADTQYF.

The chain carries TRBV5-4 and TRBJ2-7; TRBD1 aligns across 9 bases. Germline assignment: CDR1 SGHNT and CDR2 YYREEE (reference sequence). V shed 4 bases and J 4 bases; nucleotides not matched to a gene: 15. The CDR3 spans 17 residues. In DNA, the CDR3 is TGTGCCAGCAGCCCTCCAGCGGGGACAGGGCGATTGTACGAGCAGTACTTC. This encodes CASSPPAGTGRLYEQYF.

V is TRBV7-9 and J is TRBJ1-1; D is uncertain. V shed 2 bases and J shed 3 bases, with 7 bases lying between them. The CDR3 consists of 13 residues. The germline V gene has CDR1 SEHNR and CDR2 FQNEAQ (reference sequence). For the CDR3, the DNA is TGTGCCAGCAGCTTACCCAGCTACACTGAAGCTTTCTTT. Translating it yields CASSLPSYTEAFF.

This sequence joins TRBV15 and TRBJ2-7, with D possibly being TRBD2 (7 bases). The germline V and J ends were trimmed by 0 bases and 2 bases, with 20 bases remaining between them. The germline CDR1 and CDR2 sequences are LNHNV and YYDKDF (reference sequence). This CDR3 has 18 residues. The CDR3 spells CATSRDQVGGGVAYEQYF. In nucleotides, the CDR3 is TGTGCCACCAGCAGAGATCAGGTGGGAGGGGGAGTAGCCTACGAGCAGTACTTC.

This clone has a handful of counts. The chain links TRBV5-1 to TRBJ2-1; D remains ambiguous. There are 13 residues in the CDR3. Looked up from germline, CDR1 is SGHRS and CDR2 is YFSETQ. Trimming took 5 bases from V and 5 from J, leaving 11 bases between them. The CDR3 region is CASSPVAHNEQFF. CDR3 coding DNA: TGCGCCAGCAGTCCGGTCGCGCACAATGAGCAGTTCTTC.

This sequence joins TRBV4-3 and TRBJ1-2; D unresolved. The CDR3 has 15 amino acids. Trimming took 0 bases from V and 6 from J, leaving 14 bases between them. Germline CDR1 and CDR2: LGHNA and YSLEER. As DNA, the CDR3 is TGCGCCAGCAGCCAAGATCAACGGGTCGCGGATGGCTACACCTTC. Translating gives CASSQDQRVADGYTF.

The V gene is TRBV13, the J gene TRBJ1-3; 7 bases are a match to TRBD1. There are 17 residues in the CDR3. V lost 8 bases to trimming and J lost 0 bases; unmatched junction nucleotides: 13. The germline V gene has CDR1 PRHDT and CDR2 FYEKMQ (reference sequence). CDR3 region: CASEPGGQRFSGNTIYF. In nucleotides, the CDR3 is TGTGCCAGCGAGCCTGGGGGACAGCGATTCTCTGGAAACACCATATATTTT.

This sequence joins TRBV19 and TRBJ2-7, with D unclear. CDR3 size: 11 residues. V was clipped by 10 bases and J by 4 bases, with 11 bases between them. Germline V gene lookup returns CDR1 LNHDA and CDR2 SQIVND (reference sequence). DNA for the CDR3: TGTGCCACGGCGGTGGGATACGAGCAGTACTTC. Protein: CATAVGYEQYF.

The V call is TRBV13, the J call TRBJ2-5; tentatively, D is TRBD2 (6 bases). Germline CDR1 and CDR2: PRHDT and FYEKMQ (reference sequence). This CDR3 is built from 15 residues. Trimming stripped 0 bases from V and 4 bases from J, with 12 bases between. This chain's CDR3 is CASSLGGRRAETQYF. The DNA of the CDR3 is TGTGCCAGCAGCTTAGGCGGCAGGAGGGCAGAGACCCAGTACTTC.

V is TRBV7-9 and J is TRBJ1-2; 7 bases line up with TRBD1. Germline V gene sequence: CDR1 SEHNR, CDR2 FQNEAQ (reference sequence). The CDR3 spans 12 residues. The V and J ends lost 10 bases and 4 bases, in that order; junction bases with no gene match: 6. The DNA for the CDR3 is TGTGCCATTCCGACAGGGCCCTATGGCTACACCTTC. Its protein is CAIPTGPYGYTF.

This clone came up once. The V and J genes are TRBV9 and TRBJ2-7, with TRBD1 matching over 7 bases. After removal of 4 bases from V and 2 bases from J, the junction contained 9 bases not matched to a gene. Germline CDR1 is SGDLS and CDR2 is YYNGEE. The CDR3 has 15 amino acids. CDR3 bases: TGTGCCAGCAGCTTGACCGGGACAGCCGCCTACGAGCAGTACTTC. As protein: CASSLTGTAAYEQYF.

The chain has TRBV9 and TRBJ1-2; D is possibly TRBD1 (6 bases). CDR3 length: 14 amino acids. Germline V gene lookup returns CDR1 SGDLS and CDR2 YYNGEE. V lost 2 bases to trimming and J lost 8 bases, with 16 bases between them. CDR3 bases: TGTGCCAGCAGCGTCAGCGGGGGCGCGGGAGGCTACACCTTC. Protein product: CASSVSGGAGGYTF. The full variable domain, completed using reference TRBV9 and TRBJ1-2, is DSGVTQTPKHLITATGQRVTLRCSPRSGDLSVYWYQQSLDQGLQFLIQYYNGEERAKGNILERFSAQQFPDLHSELNLSSLELGDSALYFCASSVSGGAGGYTFGSGTRLTVV.

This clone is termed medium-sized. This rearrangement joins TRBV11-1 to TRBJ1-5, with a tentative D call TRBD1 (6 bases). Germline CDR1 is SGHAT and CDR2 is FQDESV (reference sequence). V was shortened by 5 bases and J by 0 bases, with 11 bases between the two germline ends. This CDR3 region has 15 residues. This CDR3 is CASSATGDSNQPQHF. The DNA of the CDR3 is TGTGCCAGCAGCGCGACAGGAGATAGCAATCAGCCCCAGCATTTT.

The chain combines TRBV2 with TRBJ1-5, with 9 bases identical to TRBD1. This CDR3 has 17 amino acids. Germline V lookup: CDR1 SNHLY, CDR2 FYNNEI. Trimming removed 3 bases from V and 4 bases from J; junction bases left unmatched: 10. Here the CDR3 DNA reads TGTGCCAGCAGTGAGCCAGATATCGGGACAGGGAATCAGCCCCAGCATTTT. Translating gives CASSEPDIGTGNQPQHF.

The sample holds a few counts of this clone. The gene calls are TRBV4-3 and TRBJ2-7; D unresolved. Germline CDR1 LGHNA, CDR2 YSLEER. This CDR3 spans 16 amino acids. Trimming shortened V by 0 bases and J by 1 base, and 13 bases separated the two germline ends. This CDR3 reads CASSQEAVGDSYEQYF. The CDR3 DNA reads TGCGCCAGCAGCCAAGAGGCGGTCGGAGATTCCTACGAGCAGTACTTC.

CDR3 DNA: TGTGCCAGCAGTTTATCCGGGCCCTATAATTCACCCCTCCACTTT. Translating gives CASSLSGPYNSPLHF. The chain uses TRBV28 and TRBJ1-6; D ambiguous. The CDR3 is 15 amino acids. The germline gives CDR1 MDHEN, CDR2 SYDVKM. The V end lost 1 base, the J end lost 2 bases, and 6 bases lay between the germline ends.

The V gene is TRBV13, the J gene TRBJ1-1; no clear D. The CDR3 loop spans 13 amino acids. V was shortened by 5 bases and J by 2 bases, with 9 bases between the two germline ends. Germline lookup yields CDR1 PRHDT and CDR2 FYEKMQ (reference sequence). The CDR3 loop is CASSQKYNTEAFF. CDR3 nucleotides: TGTGCCAGCAGCCAGAAGTATAACACTGAAGCTTTCTTT.

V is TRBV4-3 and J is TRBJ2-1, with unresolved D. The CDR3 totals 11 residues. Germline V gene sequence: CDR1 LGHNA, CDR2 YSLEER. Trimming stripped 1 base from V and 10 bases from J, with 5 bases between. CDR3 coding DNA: TGCGCCAGCAGCCAAGGCGGCGAGCAGTTCTTC. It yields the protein CASSQGGEQFF.

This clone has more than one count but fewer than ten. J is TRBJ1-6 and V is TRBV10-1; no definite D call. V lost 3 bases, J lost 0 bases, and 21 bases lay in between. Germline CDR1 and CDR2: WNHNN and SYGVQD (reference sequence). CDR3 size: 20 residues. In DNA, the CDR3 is TGCGCCAGCAGTGACTGTGGCACCAGTGGATTTCGCTCCTATAATTCACCCCTCCACTTT. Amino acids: CASSDCGTSGFRSYNSPLHF.

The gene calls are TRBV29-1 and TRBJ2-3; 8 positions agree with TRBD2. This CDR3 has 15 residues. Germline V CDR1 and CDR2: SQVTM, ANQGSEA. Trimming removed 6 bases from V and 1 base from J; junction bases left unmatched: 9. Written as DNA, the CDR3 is TGCAGCGTGCAACGACGGGGGGGCCGCACAGATACGCAGTATTTT. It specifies CSVQRRGGRTDTQYF.

CDR3 protein: CASSRTGRGEQFF. In nucleotides, the CDR3 is TGTGCCAGTAGTCGGACTGGAAGAGGTGAGCAGTTCTTC. The chain carries TRBV19 and TRBJ2-1, with a possible D match to TRBD2 (5 bases). Trimming pared 5 bases from V and 9 bases from J, leaving 14 bases between. CDR3 length equals 13 residues. The germline V gene has CDR1 LNHDA and CDR2 SQIVND (reference sequence).

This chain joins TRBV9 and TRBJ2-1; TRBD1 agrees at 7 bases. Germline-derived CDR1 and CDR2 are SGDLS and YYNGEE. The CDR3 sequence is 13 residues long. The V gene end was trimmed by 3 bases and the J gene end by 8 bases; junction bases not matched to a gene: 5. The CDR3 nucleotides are TGTGCCAGCAGCGACAGGGGTTACGATGAGCAGTTCTTC. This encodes CASSDRGYDEQFF.

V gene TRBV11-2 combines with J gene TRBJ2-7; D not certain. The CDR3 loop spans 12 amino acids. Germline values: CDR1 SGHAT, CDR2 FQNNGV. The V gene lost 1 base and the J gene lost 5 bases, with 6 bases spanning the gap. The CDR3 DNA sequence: TGTGCCAGCAGCTTAGTAGGAAACGAGCAGTACTTC. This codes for CASSLVGNEQYF.

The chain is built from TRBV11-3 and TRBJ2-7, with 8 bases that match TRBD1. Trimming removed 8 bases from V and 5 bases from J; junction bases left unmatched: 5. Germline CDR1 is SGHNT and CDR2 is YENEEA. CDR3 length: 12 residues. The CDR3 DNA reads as TGTGCCAGCGGAGGCAGGGGGCACGAGCAGTACTTC. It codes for CASGGRGHEQYF.

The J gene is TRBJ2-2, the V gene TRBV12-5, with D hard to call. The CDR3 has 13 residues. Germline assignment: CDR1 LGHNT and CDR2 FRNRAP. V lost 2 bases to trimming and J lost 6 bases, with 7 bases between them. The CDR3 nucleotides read TGTGCTAGTGGTTTGTCTGGGGCCGGGGAGCTGTTTTTT. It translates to CASGLSGAGELFF.